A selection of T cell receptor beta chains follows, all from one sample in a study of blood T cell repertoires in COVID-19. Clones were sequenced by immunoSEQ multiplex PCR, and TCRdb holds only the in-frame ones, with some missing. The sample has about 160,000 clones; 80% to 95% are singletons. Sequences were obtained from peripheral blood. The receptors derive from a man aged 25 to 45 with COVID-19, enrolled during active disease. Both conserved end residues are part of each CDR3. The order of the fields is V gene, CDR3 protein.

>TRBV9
CASSVTSGGASRGETQYF
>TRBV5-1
CASSLQQTTEAFF
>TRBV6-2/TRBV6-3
CASSATAYEQYF
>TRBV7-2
CASSLGTGSYQPQHF
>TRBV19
CASSMPGTGSQPQHF
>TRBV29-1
CSVEDLGGIQETQYF
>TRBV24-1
CATSDTRQGAMTDTQYF
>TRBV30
CAWRGQGISAFF
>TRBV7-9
CASSLNNIQGAGGEKLFF
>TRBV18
CASSPPGFNTGELFF
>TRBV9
CASSGTTDLLYNEQFF
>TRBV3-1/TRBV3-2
CASSQAYLSYEQYF
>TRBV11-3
CASSLGREEQYF
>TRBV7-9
CASSLARISGELNNEQFF
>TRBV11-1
CASSYQRNTEAFF
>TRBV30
CAWSVLSGQGNSPLHF
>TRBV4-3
CASSQDRPKGGGRETQYF
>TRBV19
CASSEGQGQGTTQYF
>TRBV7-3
CASSLQGLAGLNEQFF
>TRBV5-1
CASSQTGLTRETQYF
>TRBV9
CASSRRENSPLHF
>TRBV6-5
CASGPEGFSGNTIYF
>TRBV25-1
CASSDPASGVKTEAFF
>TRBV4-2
CASSQRDRGLYEQYF
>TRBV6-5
CASSYGRASNQPQHF
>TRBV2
CASSEPGQGHIQYF
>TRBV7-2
CASSLWGVGADTQYF
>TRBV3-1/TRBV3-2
CASSQAQGSAYEQYF
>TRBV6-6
CASSPTGGGRSSYEQYF
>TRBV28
CASSSFHTDTQYF
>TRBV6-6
CASSSLTGGHGYTF
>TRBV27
CASSQQGANEQFF
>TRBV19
CASSIEGQRNTYEQYF
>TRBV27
CASSFRDRGGTEAFF
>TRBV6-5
CASSESDSAYEQYF
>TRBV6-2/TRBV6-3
CASSSWDSFNYGYTF
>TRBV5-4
CASSVSGRVPYEQYF
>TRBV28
CASSYRDRPSKAQHF
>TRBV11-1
CASSQVQTNYEQYF
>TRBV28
CASRYTGDSPLHF
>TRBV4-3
CASSLTATNEKLFF
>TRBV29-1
CSVPQGGGKAFF
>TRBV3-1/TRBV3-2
CASSQPDTYYGYTF
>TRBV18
CASSPRGGSNYGYTF
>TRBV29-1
CSGAPPSRGRHPEAFF
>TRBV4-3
CASSPSVSGRAEQYF
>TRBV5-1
CASSIQGIAYEQYF
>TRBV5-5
CASSSRLAGGTSSYNEQFF
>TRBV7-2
CASSLEGLAGWYEQFF
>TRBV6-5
CATKQGSGNTIYF
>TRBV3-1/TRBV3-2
CASSPSGRTPTPPQHF
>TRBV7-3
CASSSQGMNTEAFF
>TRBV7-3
CASSFDRANEQFF
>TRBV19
CASSMELLSYNEQFF
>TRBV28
CASSLKQLNTEAFF
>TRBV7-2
CASSLDPGSGYTF
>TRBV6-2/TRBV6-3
CASSYHDREISFQPQHF